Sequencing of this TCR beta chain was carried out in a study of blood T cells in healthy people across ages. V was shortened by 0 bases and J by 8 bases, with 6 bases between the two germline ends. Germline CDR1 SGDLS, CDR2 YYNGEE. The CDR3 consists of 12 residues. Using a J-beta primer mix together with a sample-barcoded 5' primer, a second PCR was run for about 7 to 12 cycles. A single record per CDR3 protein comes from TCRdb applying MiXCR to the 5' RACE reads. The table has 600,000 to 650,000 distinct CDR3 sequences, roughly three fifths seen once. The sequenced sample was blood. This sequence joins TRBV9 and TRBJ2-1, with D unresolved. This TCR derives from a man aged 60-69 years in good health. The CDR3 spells CASSVAWDEQFF. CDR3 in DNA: TGTGCCAGCAGCGTAGCTTGGGATGAGCAGTTCTTC.